This TCR beta chain was sequenced for a study of CD8 T cells in ankylosing spondylitis (dated 2017 in TCRdb). Study-wide context: The study profiled T cell receptor beta repertoires in healthy donors and ankylosing spondylitis patients to find disease-linked TCR variants. Samples of peripheral blood were taken, and for ankylosing spondylitis patients, synovial fluid was collected as well. The full study cohort was made up of 20 to 25 ankylosing spondylitis patients and 108 healthy donors.

TCRdb names Illumina HiSeq 2500 as the instrument used. Quantitative 5'-RACE with molecular barcodes was used to prepare TCR beta libraries. For the original study's pipeline: Disease-linked TCR variants were identified with a new computational method built on a probabilistic model of VDJ rearrangement. TCRdb applied fastp at Q25 and MiXCR to the public reads, then kept only in-frame beta chains. Here each entry gathers all rows of one CDR3 protein and keeps the most common genes and DNA. TCRdb assigned the V and J calls; the authors' analysis was not used. This sample holds about 800,000 distinct CDR3 sequences; around 11% were observed only once. 0.51% of the sample is held by the ten biggest clonotypes. Broad study findings and their caveats: Some motif variants were previously reported in synovial fluid and blood of reactive arthritis patients, suggesting common disease-initiation mechanisms. A TCR beta motif of several highly homologous amino acid variants appeared characteristic of blood from ankylosing spondylitis patients. In peripheral blood, the disease-linked clones were found at relatively low frequencies and had a CD8+ phenotype. The disease-linked clones were reported as significantly enriched in matched synovial fluid samples from ankylosing spondylitis patients.

This clonotype was counted at least ten times. The specificity of this receptor is unknown. Nothing much larger sits one base from this clone, and base qualities are not available. CDR3 length: 13 amino acids, cysteine to phenylalanine. Only the CDR3 portion is preserved as DNA: 39 bases, with reading frame beginning at the first base. V was cut back by 7 bases and J by 6 bases, leaving a gap of 15 bases between them. Looking up the germline V gene (reference sequence) yields CDR1 MNHNY and CDR2 SVGAGI. This receptor was taken from a male donor with ankylosing spondylitis. This chain is built from TRBV6-6 and TRBJ1-1; no D gene can be assigned with confidence. Sequencing was performed on blood, either unsorted or a sorted T cell fraction (not recorded which). The CDR3 region has the sequence CASTPSSGAEAFF. The base sequence is TGTGCCAGCACCCCCTCCTCCGGGGCTGAAGCTTTCTTT.